This T cell receptor (beta chain) derives from a study of T cell responses to AZD1222 COVID-19 vaccine. Study details: Second-dose intervals near 4 or 12 weeks were combined.

Study findings and constraints: The sample set comprised mostly white British donors with more females, and clonal diversity was possibly underestimated.

Germline lookup yields CDR1 SGHRS and CDR2 YFSETQ. V was clipped by 4 bases and J by 6 bases; unmatched bases: 6. The CDR3 extends over 16 amino acids. Assay: immunoSEQ multiplex PCR; the TCRdb copy retains only in-frame clones and omits some. In the table there are fewer than 110,000 clones, around 90% of which are singletons. A word on this clone: What it binds is not known.

The rearrangement uses TRBV5-1 and TRBJ2-1; 14 nucleotides align to TRBD2. The sequence was obtained from an adult in good health. The sample here was peripheral blood, taken on day 0 of AZD1222 vaccination. In nucleotides, the CDR3 is TGCGCCAGCAGCCCCCTGACTAGCGGGGGGGCCAATGAGCAGTTCTTC. Protein: CASSPLTSGGANEQFF.